Below, 20 T cell receptor beta chains from the same sample are listed, as sequenced in a study of graft-versus-host responses after intestinal transplantation (dated by TCRdb to about 2021). Library preparation was by the immunoSEQ multiplex PCR assay. In its TCRdb copy, this immuneACCESS table keeps in-frame sequences only and misses some clones. Where compared with another copy, unresolved V genes explain less than half of these, and the others have no known cause. The sample table records several thousand clones; around 30% of these occur just once. Jointly, the top ten make up just over 2% of the sample. According to the study, the label for this sample's time point signals: cells obtained before transplantation from donor or recipient. In mixed lymphocyte reactions, around 200,000 CFSE-labeled pre-transplant responders were plated with around 200,000 irradiated violet-dye-labeled stimulators and cultured for 6 days.

This specimen consisted of alloreactive CD8+ T cells from a mixed lymphocyte reaction culture, obtained before intestinal transplant. Explained via the paper, the cell subset or site label denotes: CFSE-low proliferating T cells sorted from approximately six-day pre-transplant mixed lymphocyte reaction (GvH or HvG direction). These receptors all stem from a human patient who received an intestinal transplant.

The sample holds a few counts of this clone. The chain combines TRBV7-9 with TRBJ1-1; D is possibly TRBD1 (5 bases). CDR1 and CDR2 from the germline V gene are SEHNR and FQNEAQ (reference sequence). V was pared by 2 bases and J by 8 bases, with 18 bases between. CDR3 size: 15 residues. The CDR3 loop reads CASSLTQGSGGEAFF. The CDR3 DNA reads as TGTGCCAGCAGCTTAACCCAGGGATCCGGAGGGGAAGCTTTCTTT.

The rearrangement links TRBV11-3 to TRBJ1-2; 9 nucleotides agree with TRBD1. This CDR3 has 19 amino acids. V trimming: 5 bases; J trimming: 3 bases; junction bases outside the gene matches: 19. Germline V CDR1 and CDR2: SGHNT, YENEEA. CDR3 nucleotide sequence: TGTGCCAGCAGCCCTTATACTTCGGGGGGGACAGGGAAGGACTATGGCTACACCTTC. It translates to CASSPYTSGGTGKDYGYTF.

The chain is built from TRBV7-9 and TRBJ1-2, with a weak D call TRBD1 (5 bases). Germline CDR1 is SEHNR and CDR2 is FQNEAQ (reference sequence). This CDR3 has 12 amino acids. Trimming took 3 bases from V and 7 from J, leaving 9 bases between them. This CDR3 reads CASSLADSGYTF. The CDR3 region has the DNA TGTGCCAGCAGCTTGGCAGACAGTGGCTACACCTTC. Based on the CDR3 plus reference TRBV7-9 and TRBJ1-2, the full variable domain is DTGVSQNPRHKITKRGQNVTFRCDPISEHNRLYWYRQTLGQGPEFLTYFQNEAQLEKSRLLSDRFSAERPKGSFSTLEIQRTEQGDSAMYLCASSLADSGYTFGSGTRLTVV.

This sequence joins TRBV4-3 and TRBJ2-1; 12 bases agree with TRBD2. V trimming: 1 base; J trimming: 0 bases; junction bases outside the gene matches: 4. The length of the CDR3 is 18 residues. Germline V lookup: CDR1 LGHNA, CDR2 YSLEER. CDR3 in amino acids: CASSQVLAGGSSYNEQFF. As DNA, the CDR3 is TGCGCCAGCAGCCAAGTACTAGCGGGGGGAAGCTCCTACAATGAGCAGTTCTTC.

V usage is TRBV12-5 and J usage is TRBJ2-7; D possibly corresponds to TRBD1 (6 bases). V lost 3 bases to trimming and J lost 0 bases, with 12 bases between them. Germline values: CDR1 LGHNT, CDR2 FRNRAP. CDR3 size: 15 residues. The CDR3 loop is CASGLAGVGSYEQYF. The CDR3 nucleotides are TGTGCTAGTGGTTTAGCAGGGGTGGGCTCCTACGAGCAGTACTTC.

V is TRBV10-3 and J is TRBJ2-3; 9 bases are a match to TRBD2. Trimming cost V 2 bases and J 2 bases; bases outside gene matches: 2. CDR1 and CDR2 (germline): ENHRY, SYGVKD. This CDR3 region has 15 residues. The CDR3 loop reads CAISEVAGATDTQYF. CDR3 coding DNA: TGTGCCATCAGTGAGGTAGCGGGAGCCACAGATACGCAGTATTTT.

The chain carries TRBV2 and TRBJ2-2, with a tentative D call TRBD2 (5 bases). Germline assignment: CDR1 SNHLY and CDR2 FYNNEI. Trimming left V 2 bases short and J 2 bases short, with 12 bases between. The CDR3 length is 16 residues. The CDR3 loop is CASSERLLLNTGELFF. The CDR3 DNA reads as TGTGCCAGCAGTGAAAGACTATTGCTTAACACCGGGGAGCTGTTTTTT.

Relative to its sample, this clone is medium-sized. This chain connects TRBV4-1 to TRBJ2-7, with 8 positions matching TRBD2. There are 15 residues in the CDR3. J lost 2 bases, V lost 4 bases, and 7 bases had no gene match. Germline CDR1 reads MGHRA; CDR2 reads YSYEKL. The CDR3 bases are TGCGCCAGCAGCCGTGTTAGCGGGGAAACCTACGAGCAGTACTTC. Residues: CASSRVSGETYEQYF.

Relative to its sample, this clone is medium-sized. The chain employs TRBV4-1 and TRBJ2-7; 13 positions agree with TRBD2. CDR3 size: 15 residues. Germline V lookup: CDR1 MGHRA, CDR2 YSYEKL. V was clipped by 6 bases and J by 5 bases; unmatched bases: 7. The CDR3 is CASSFGLAGDHEQYF. The CDR3 DNA follows: TGCGCCAGCAGTTTCGGACTAGCGGGAGACCACGAGCAGTACTTC.

The V gene is TRBV28, the J gene TRBJ1-6, with 8 bases fitting TRBD1. The CDR3 length is 17 residues. Per the germline V gene, CDR1 is MDHEN and CDR2 is SYDVKM. V trimming: 6 bases; J trimming: 8 bases; junction bases outside the gene matches: 15. Here the CDR3 reads CASRPRQGKTSHSPLHF. CDR3 sequence (DNA): TGTGCCAGCAGACCCCGACAGGGGAAGACTTCTCATTCACCCCTCCACTTT.

In its sample, this clone was seen a few times. This chain connects TRBV21-1 to TRBJ2-5; the table's TRBD1 call for D was not verified on the DNA. TRBV21-1 is a pseudogene locus. This CDR3 region has 16 residues. The CDR3 protein is CASSKSVGTVQETQYF. In DNA form, the CDR3 reads TGTGCCAGCAGCAAATCTGTTGGGACAGTCCAAGAGACCCAGTACTTC.

This clone is medium-sized. The chain combines TRBV30 with TRBJ1-1; the match to TRBD1 covers 11 bases. The CDR3 extends over 13 amino acids. Germline values: CDR1 GTSNPN, CDR2 SVGIG (reference sequence). Trimming cost V 8 bases and J 4 bases; bases outside gene matches: 6. The CDR3 spells CATRGTGGTEAFF. In DNA, the CDR3 is TGTGCCACCCGTGGGACAGGGGGCACTGAAGCTTTCTTT.

V usage is TRBV18 and J usage is TRBJ2-1; 8 positions match TRBD2. V was pared by 6 bases and J by 1 base, with 8 bases of the junction left unmatched. CDR1 and CDR2 from the germline V gene are KGHSH and LQKENI. The CDR3 consists of 16 residues. The CDR3 DNA reads TGTGCCAGCTCGAAGACTAGCGCTGGATCCTACAATGAGCAGTTCTTC. It codes for CASSKTSAGSYNEQFF.

This clone was seen a single time. The genes are TRBV25-1 and TRBJ1-3, with 10 positions matching TRBD1. V dropped 5 bases and J dropped 4; count of bases not matched to a gene: 14. This CDR3 has 18 residues. CDR1 and CDR2 (germline): MGHDK, SYGVNS. The CDR3 region has the DNA TGTGCCAGCAGTTCTCATCCCGGGACAGGGGCTTCGGGAAACACCATATATTTT. It yields the protein CASSSHPGTGASGNTIYF.

The J gene is TRBJ2-1, the V gene TRBV6-5; TRBD2 matches at 9 bases. Germline V lookup: CDR1 MNHEY, CDR2 SVGAGI. The ends lost 4 bases at V and 3 bases at J; junction bases unmatched: 4. The CDR3 sequence is 15 residues long. CDR3 nucleotide sequence: TGTGCCAGCAGTTCTGCGGGAGGGGGCTACAATGAGCAGTTCTTC. Protein product: CASSSAGGGYNEQFF.

This clone was seen a few times. The DNA of the CDR3 is TGTGCCAGCAGGAAGGGGGCAACCTACAATGAGCAGTTCTTC. Protein sequence: CASRKGATYNEQFF. V usage is TRBV27 and J usage is TRBJ2-1; 7 positions agree with TRBD1. Germline V gene data show CDR1 as MNHEY and CDR2 as SMNVEV (reference sequence). The CDR3 runs 14 residues. Unmatched junction bases numbered 4, after V lost 6 bases and J lost 2 bases.

As DNA, the CDR3 is TGTGCCAGCAGCGGACAGGGACAGGGGTATGAAAAACTGTTTTTT. Translating it yields CASSGQGQGYEKLFF. The gene calls are TRBV4-2 and TRBJ1-4; 10 bases match TRBD1. V lost 5 bases to trimming and J lost 6 bases; unmatched junction nucleotides: 6. Germline V gene lookup returns CDR1 LGHNA and CDR2 YNFKEQ. The length of the CDR3 is 15 residues.

This clone came up a few times. This chain links TRBV5-4 with TRBJ2-7; a weak D match, TRBD2 (5 bases). Germline CDR1 is SGHNT and CDR2 is YYREEE (reference sequence). Trimming removed 3 bases from V and 3 bases from J, with 10 bases in between. The CDR3 is 13 amino acids. The CDR3 reads CASSSGLIYEQYF. The CDR3 DNA sequence: TGTGCCAGCAGCTCTGGACTGATCTACGAGCAGTACTTC.

The chain employs TRBV4-3 and TRBJ2-5; 10 nucleotides match TRBD2. The CDR3 is made up of 17 amino acids. Germline CDR1 reads LGHNA; CDR2 reads YSLEER. J lost 3 bases, V lost 1 base, and 8 bases had no gene match. The CDR3 nucleotides read TGCGCCAGCAGCCAAGTATGGGTAGCGGGGGGAGAAGAGACCCAGTACTTC. This codes for CASSQVWVAGGEETQYF.

There are a few counts of this clone. This chain uses TRBV5-5 with TRBJ2-5; 8 bases are a match to TRBD1. The J call may be mistaken, given a closer DNA end match to TRBJ2-7. CDR3 length: 14 residues. From germline, CDR1 is SGHKS and CDR2 YYEKEE (reference sequence). The CDR3, as DNA: TGTGCCAGCAGCTTCGCCGGACAGGGCCACGAGCAGTACTTC. This gives the protein CASSFAGQGHEQYF.